One and the same sample provided the 10 T cell receptor beta chains below, sequenced in a study of cytomegalovirus exposure and HLA in healthy donors. Use of 60 Vbeta and 13 Jbeta primers characterized the PCR. Measured with immunoSEQ multiplex PCR; TCRdb has only the in-frame clones, and not every one. The sample lists some 150,000 clones, roughly 82% occurring once. The sample was PBMCs. The receptor source for this set is a woman in her 50s in good health and CMV-seropositive.

The chain joins TRBV4-3 to TRBJ1-1, with unresolved D. V lost 0 bases and J 1 base, leaving 6 bases between the germline ends. Germline V CDR1 and CDR2: LGHNA, YSLEER. CDR3 size: 14 residues. The CDR3 nucleotides read TGCGCCAGCAGCCAAGAACCCGGGAACACTGAAGCTTTCTTT. Translated, it gives CASSQEPGNTEAFF.

This chain links TRBV29-1 with TRBJ1-2; D remains ambiguous. Germline V gene data show CDR1 as SQVTM and CDR2 as ANQGSEA. The CDR3 length is 15 residues. Between the trimmed V and J ends, which lost 6 bases and 6 bases, there was a span of 23 bases. The CDR3 sequence: CSVARERGGSNGYTF. The DNA for the CDR3 is TGCAGCGTCGCCCGGGAGCGCGGAGGGTCGAATGGCTACACCTTC.

The chain has TRBV11-2 and TRBJ1-2; the D is unclear. The CDR3 sequence is 11 residues long. Germline V gene data show CDR1 as SGHAT and CDR2 as FQNNGV. Trimming cost V 3 bases and J 6 bases, with 5 bases left between them. The CDR3 DNA follows: TGTGCCAGCAGCTTTTTCAATGGCTACACCTTC. It is translated as CASSFFNGYTF.

This clone is a singleton in its sample. This chain connects TRBV9 to TRBJ1-3, with 8 bases matching TRBD1. V trimming: 4 bases; J trimming: 7 bases; junction bases outside the gene matches: 13. Germline loops: CDR1 SGDLS, CDR2 YYNGEE. This CDR3 contains 16 residues. This CDR3 reads CASSPYASGQGNTIYF. The CDR3 bases are TGTGCCAGCAGCCCCTATGCCTCCGGACAGGGCAACACCATATATTTT. The full variable domain, its missing parts supplied by reference TRBV9 and TRBJ1-3, is DSGVTQTPKHLITATGQRVTLRCSPRSGDLSVYWYQQSLDQGLQFLIQYYNGEERAKGNILERFSAQQFPDLHSELNLSSLELGDSALYFCASSPYASGQGNTIYFGEGSWLTVV.

The rearrangement links TRBV15 to TRBJ1-4, with D tentatively TRBD1 (6 bases). The CDR3 loop spans 16 amino acids. Trimming cost V 0 bases and J 5 bases, with 13 bases left between them. CDR1 LNHNV and CDR2 YYDKDF come from the germline V gene (reference sequence). For the CDR3, the DNA is TGTGCCACCAGCAGAGATGGTTCAGGGGTGAATGAAAAACTGTTTTTT. Its protein is CATSRDGSGVNEKLFF.

The J gene is TRBJ2-4, the V gene TRBV9, with D possibly TRBD2 on 6 matching bases. Germline CDR1 is SGDLS and CDR2 is YYNGEE. V dropped 0 bases and J dropped 9 bases, with 13 bases sitting between them. The CDR3 has 14 amino acids. DNA of the CDR3: TGTGCCAGCAGCGTAGAATCGGGGGTAGGCATTCAGTACTTC. Protein sequence: CASSVESGVGIQYF.

The chain is built from TRBV27 and TRBJ1-2; TRBD1 matches 7 bases. The CDR3 runs 13 residues. The germline V gene encodes CDR1 MNHEY and CDR2 SMNVEV (reference sequence). The V segment lost 5 bases and the J segment 7 bases; nucleotides outside the gene matches: 7. The CDR3 loop is CASSQVDRVGYTF. The CDR3 DNA follows: TGTGCCAGCAGTCAAGTCGACAGGGTTGGCTACACCTTC.

The chain couples TRBV18 to TRBJ2-1, with D perhaps TRBD1 (6 bases). This CDR3 comprises 16 residues. V was pared by 5 bases and J by 5 bases, with 19 bases between. Per the germline V gene, CDR1 is KGHSH and CDR2 is LQKENI. In DNA form, the CDR3 reads TGTGCCAGCTCATTCCAACAGGGTCTCGAGGACAATGAGCAGTTCTTC. It yields the protein CASSFQQGLEDNEQFF.

As regards this clone: The sample carries other DNA sequences with the same CDR3. V gene TRBV25-1 combines with J gene TRBJ2-7; possibly TRBD1 for D (5 bases). The CDR3 is 12 residues long. Germline assignment: CDR1 MGHDK and CDR2 SYGVNS. Trimming cost V 3 bases and J 4 bases, with 7 bases left between them. CDR3 nucleotide sequence: TGTGCCAGCAGTGAGCAGGGTTACGAGCAGTACTTC. It yields the protein CASSEQGYEQYF.

In DNA form, the CDR3 reads TGTGCCAGCAGCGTCGCCACAGGGGCGGGAGAAGCTTTCTTT. Protein: CASSVATGAGEAFF. The chain recombines TRBV9 with TRBJ1-1; TRBD1 matches at 7 bases. Germline trimming cut 2 bases from V and 8 bases from J; bases unmatched to any gene: 9. The germline gives CDR1 SGDLS, CDR2 YYNGEE. The CDR3 is made up of 14 amino acids.